The 24 T cell receptor beta chains given below trace back to one sample, sequenced in a study of blood T cell repertoires in COVID-19. Profiling relied on immunoSEQ multiplex PCR, and the TCRdb table lists in-frame clones only, not all of them. The table has some 70,000 clones, 85% seen once. The sequenced sample was peripheral blood. These receptors were collected from a man at least 80 years old with acute or convalescent COVID-19.

The V call is TRBV24-1, the J call TRBJ2-1; 13 nucleotides agree with TRBD2. This CDR3 region has 18 residues. V dropped 0 bases and J dropped 7; count of bases not matched to a gene: 8. The germline V gene has CDR1 KGHDR and CDR2 SFDVKD. DNA for the CDR3: TGTGCCACCAGTGATTTGGCGGGACTAGCGGGGTCAAGAAATGAGCAGTTCTTC. Translation gives CATSDLAGLAGSRNEQFF.

This chain uses TRBV19 with TRBJ1-6, with a tentative D call TRBD1 (5 bases). CDR1 and CDR2 from the germline V gene are LNHDA and SQIVND (reference sequence). Trimming shortened V by 5 bases and J by 8 bases, and 7 bases separated the two germline ends. The CDR3 covers 12 residues. CDR3 sequence (DNA): TGTGCCAGTAGTGACAGCTATTCACCCCTCCACTTT. It specifies CASSDSYSPLHF.

The rearrangement links TRBV5-4 to TRBJ2-2; D may be TRBD1 (5 bases). The CDR3 has 14 amino acids. Germline V lookup: CDR1 SGHNT, CDR2 YYREEE (reference sequence). Trimming cost V 2 bases and J 6 bases, with 11 bases left between them. This CDR3 reads CASSLAGPAGELFF. The CDR3 nucleotides read TGTGCCAGCAGCTTAGCAGGGCCGGCCGGGGAGCTGTTTTTT.

This chain connects TRBV2 to TRBJ1-1; D remains unclear. CDR3 length: 13 residues. In germline, CDR1 is SNHLY, CDR2 FYNNEI. Trimming removed 3 bases at V and 1 base at J, with 6 bases between. DNA for the CDR3: TGTGCCAGCAGTGAGAGGCAGAACACTGAAGCTTTCTTT. Protein product: CASSERQNTEAFF.

This rearrangement joins TRBV5-1 to TRBJ2-7, with 8 bases matching TRBD1. J lost 3 bases, V lost 2 bases, and 4 bases had no gene match. CDR1 is SGHRS, CDR2 YFSETQ, per germline. CDR3 length: 14 residues. The CDR3 loop reads CASSFYRGDYEQYF. The CDR3 DNA reads TGCGCCAGCAGCTTTTACAGGGGGGACTACGAGCAGTACTTC.

The V gene is TRBV24-1, the J gene TRBJ2-2; TRBD2 matches 14 bases. Trimming at V came to 2 bases and at J to 7 bases, leaving 5 bases not matched to a gene. This CDR3 has 17 amino acids. In germline, CDR1 is KGHDR, CDR2 SFDVKD. CDR3 sequence: CATSDSGLAGGDGELFF. As DNA, the CDR3 is TGTGCCACCAGTGATTCCGGACTAGCGGGAGGAGACGGGGAGCTGTTTTTT.

The chain employs TRBV5-6 and TRBJ1-6; the D gene is possibly TRBD1 (6 bases). Trimming removed 3 bases at V and 6 bases at J, with 13 bases between. Germline lookup yields CDR1 SGHDT and CDR2 YYEEEE. This CDR3 region has 15 residues. The CDR3 DNA reads as TGTGCCAGCAGCTGGGACGGCAGGGGTAATTCACCCCTCCACTTT. Translation gives CASSWDGRGNSPLHF. The entire variable domain, with the rest obtained from reference TRBV5-6 and TRBJ1-6, is as follows: DAGVTQSPTHLIKTRGQQVTLRCSPKSGHDTVSWYQQALGQGPQFIFQYYEEEERQRGNFPDRFSGHQFPNYSSELNVNALLLGDSALYLCASSWDGRGNSPLHFGNGTRLTVT.

This clone occurred a few times. J is TRBJ2-4 and V is TRBV5-6, with a possible D match to TRBD2 (6 bases). V lost 0 bases and J 15 bases, leaving 16 bases between the germline ends. The CDR3 contains 13 residues. Germline CDR1 SGHDT, CDR2 YYEEEE. The CDR3 is CASSLGMSGRVYF. CDR3 DNA sequence: TGTGCCAGCAGCTTGGGGATGAGCGGGCGGGTGTACTTC.

The chain recombines TRBV7-8 with TRBJ2-7, with TRBD1 matching 9 bases. J lost 5 bases, V lost 5 bases, and 13 bases had no gene match. Germline-derived CDR1 and CDR2 are SGHVS and FQNEAQ. The CDR3 totals 16 residues. CDR3 DNA sequence: TGTGCCAGCAGCCCGATAGACAGGGGGTTTACGAACGAGCAGTACTTC. This gives the protein CASSPIDRGFTNEQYF.

The chain links TRBV29-1 to TRBJ1-5; 7 nucleotides line up with TRBD1. Trimming removed 7 bases from V and 6 bases from J; junction bases left unmatched: 9. The CDR3 length is 13 residues. Germline loops: CDR1 SQVTM, CDR2 ANQGSEA. The CDR3 nucleotides read TGCAGCGCCACAGGGGTGGGGGGTCAGCCCCAGCATTTT. Protein: CSATGVGGQPQHF.

V gene TRBV5-1 combines with J gene TRBJ1-1; unclear D gene. Germline V lookup: CDR1 SGHRS, CDR2 YFSETQ. The CDR3 spans 13 residues. V lost 0 bases to trimming and J lost 8 bases, with 11 bases between them. The CDR3 region has the DNA TGCGCCAGCAGCTTGGCCCTGCGGGAGGAAGCTTTCTTT. This encodes CASSLALREEAFF. Based on the CDR3 plus reference TRBV5-1 and TRBJ1-1, the full variable domain is KAGVTQTPRYLIKTRGQQVTLSCSPISGHRSVSWYQQTPGQGLQFLFEYFSETQRNKGNFPGRFSGRQFSNSRSEMNVSTLELGDSALYLCASSLALREEAFFGQGTRLTVV.

This chain connects TRBV13 to TRBJ1-4; tentatively, D is TRBD1 (6 bases). Looked up from germline, CDR1 is PRHDT and CDR2 is FYEKMQ (reference sequence). This CDR3 is 15 amino acids long. V lost 3 bases, J lost 6 bases, and 14 bases lay in between. The CDR3 bases are TGTGCCAGCAGCTTTCGGAACAGGGTGGATGAAAAACTGTTTTTT. Amino acids: CASSFRNRVDEKLFF. The variable domain in full, with the rest retrieved from reference TRBV13 and TRBJ1-4, is AAGVIQSPRHLIKEKRETATLKCYPIPRHDTVYWYQQGPGQDPQFLISFYEKMQSDKGSIPDRFSAQQFSDYHSELNMSSLELGDSALYFCASSFRNRVDEKLFFGSGTQLSVL.

The chain has TRBV19 and TRBJ1-5; D possibly corresponds to TRBD1 (5 bases). This CDR3 contains 14 residues. CDR1 and CDR2 from the germline V gene are LNHDA and SQIVND (reference sequence). V shed 3 bases and J shed 5 bases, with 11 bases lying between them. Here the CDR3 DNA reads TGTGCCAGTAGTATCAGGGTTCGGGATCAGCCCCAGCATTTT. It specifies CASSIRVRDQPQHF.

The V gene is TRBV18, the J gene TRBJ2-2; TRBD2 agrees at 12 bases. The junction had 3 bases not matched to a gene; V was cut back by 3 bases and J by 4 bases. CDR3 length equals 16 residues. Germline V lookup: CDR1 KGHSH, CDR2 LQKENI. CDR3 amino acids: CASSPGLAGGTGELFF. The CDR3 DNA reads as TGTGCCAGCTCACCGGGACTAGCGGGCGGCACCGGGGAGCTGTTTTTT.

This clone was counted only a few times. This chain links TRBV10-3 with TRBJ2-3; 7 nucleotides align to TRBD1. Germline CDR1 reads ENHRY; CDR2 reads SYGVKD. The V and J ends lost 7 bases and 1 base, in that order; junction bases with no gene match: 2. The CDR3 is 13 amino acids. CDR3 DNA sequence: TGTGCCATCACCCAGGGGGGCACAGATACGCAGTATTTT. Translation: CAITQGGTDTQYF.

The chain employs TRBV7-8 and TRBJ2-2; TRBD2 agrees at 12 bases. V dropped 5 bases and J dropped 5; count of bases not matched to a gene: 9. The CDR3 loop spans 17 amino acids. Per germline, CDR1 SGHVS and CDR2 FQNEAQ. CDR3 residues: CASSRLLTSGSTGELFF. The CDR3 DNA follows: TGTGCCAGCAGCCGTCTTTTGACTAGCGGGAGTACCGGGGAGCTGTTTTTT.

V is TRBV5-4 and J is TRBJ2-2, with 7 bases identical to TRBD1. The CDR3 extends over 15 amino acids. V shed 0 bases, J shed 2 bases, and the junction held 1 base outside the gene matches. From germline, CDR1 is SGHNT and CDR2 YYREEE (reference sequence). The CDR3 sequence is CASSLGTGNTGELFF. DNA of the CDR3: TGTGCCAGCAGCTTGGGGACAGGAAACACCGGGGAGCTGTTTTTT. Together with reference TRBV5-4 and TRBJ2-2, the CDR3 gives the full variable domain: ETGVTQSPTHLIKTRGQQVTLRCSSQSGHNTVSWYQQALGQGPQFIFQYYREEENGRGNFPPRFSGLQFPNYSSELNVNALELDDSALYLCASSLGTGNTGELFFGEGSRLTVL.

The rearrangement joins TRBV2 to TRBJ2-3; tentatively, D is TRBD2 (6 bases). Looked up from germline, CDR1 is SNHLY and CDR2 is FYNNEI. The CDR3 runs to 12 residues. V lost 8 bases and J 4 bases, leaving 10 bases between the germline ends. The CDR3 sequence is CASVPGADTQYF. In DNA, the CDR3 is TGTGCCAGCGTACCGGGAGCAGATACGCAGTATTTT.

The rearrangement uses TRBV29-1 and TRBJ1-1; weak D call: TRBD1 (6 bases). Trimming took off 7 bases at V and 0 bases at J, with 12 bases between the two ends. The CDR3 totals 13 residues. CDR1 and CDR2 from the germline V gene are SQVTM and ANQGSEA. The CDR3 DNA sequence: TGCAGCGCGGACAGATCCATGAACACTGAAGCTTTCTTT. It encodes CSADRSMNTEAFF.

This sequence joins TRBV2 and TRBJ1-5, with D perhaps matching TRBD1 (5 bases). The CDR3 consists of 15 residues. V was shortened by 5 bases and J by 3 bases, with 14 bases between the two germline ends. The germline CDR1 and CDR2 sequences are SNHLY and FYNNEI. CDR3 nucleotides: TGTGCCAGCAGTTCCATGACAGAGATCAATCAGCCCCAGCATTTT. This translates into CASSSMTEINQPQHF.

The J gene is TRBJ2-4, the V gene TRBV3-1 (or the pseudogene TRBV3-2); perhaps TRBD2 as D (6 bases). Per germline, CDR1 LGHDT and CDR2 YNNKEL (reference sequence). The CDR3 is made up of 16 amino acids. V was pared by 1 base and J by 0 bases, with 10 bases between. The CDR3 coding sequence is TGTGCCAGCAGCCAAGGGGACTCTCTAGCCAAAAACATTCAGTACTTC. Protein product: CASSQGDSLAKNIQYF.

The chain recombines TRBV28 with TRBJ1-2; 10 bases are shared with TRBD1. CDR1 is MDHEN and CDR2 is SYDVKM in the germline V gene. The CDR3 totals 15 residues. V shed 3 bases, J shed 8 bases, and the junction held 9 bases outside the gene matches. CDR3: CASSFWAGTGDGYTF. The CDR3, as DNA: TGTGCCAGCAGTTTCTGGGCCGGGACAGGGGACGGCTACACCTTC.

CDR3 DNA sequence: TGTGCCAGCAGGGGGCCGGGCGCTGAAGCTTTCTTT. Amino acid sequence: CASRGPGAEAFF. This sequence joins TRBV3-1 (or the pseudogene TRBV3-2) and TRBJ1-1; TRBD1 might be the D (5 bases). Germline V gene sequence: CDR1 LGHDT, CDR2 YNNKEL (reference sequence). This CDR3 has 12 amino acids. V dropped 6 bases and J dropped 6 bases, with 11 bases sitting between them.

This sequence joins TRBV6-5 and TRBJ1-4; D is undetermined. This CDR3 comprises 15 residues. Germline CDR1 MNHEY, CDR2 SVGAGI. V was shortened by 5 bases and J by 8 bases, with 18 bases between the two germline ends. CDR3 region: CASSKTPGSGEKLFF. CDR3 DNA: TGTGCCAGCAGTAAAACACCGGGATCTGGGGAAAAACTGTTTTTT.